One sample yielded the 31 T cell receptor beta chains listed below, sequenced in a study of blood T cell repertoires in COVID-19 (dated by TCRdb to the early 2020s). Library prep was done by the immunoSEQ multiplex PCR assay. Drawn from immuneACCESS, this table holds only the in-frame rearrangements with V and J called that TCRdb kept. Clones are partly lost; checked studies trace under half to an unresolved V gene and leave the rest unexplained. In all, the sample holds about 250,000 clones, and about nine tenths of those were seen once. The top ten hold just under 0.95% of the sample. The sample taken for sequencing was peripheral blood. The receptors here all came from a woman aged 40-49 years who had recovered from COVID-19.

This sequence joins TRBV3-1 (or the pseudogene TRBV3-2) and TRBJ1-1; no clear D. Trimming took off 3 bases at V and 0 bases at J, with 11 bases between the two ends. Germline V gene lookup returns CDR1 LGHDT and CDR2 YNNKEL (reference sequence). The CDR3 has 15 amino acids. CDR3 in DNA: TGTGCCAGCAGCCAGCGGCCCAGCGTGAACACTGAAGCTTTCTTT. This gives the protein CASSQRPSVNTEAFF.

This chain uses TRBV29-1 with TRBJ2-7; 7 bases agree with TRBD1. The CDR3 contains 15 residues. V lost 6 bases, J lost 6 bases, and 17 bases stayed unmatched. Germline V gives CDR1 SQVTM, CDR2 ANQGSEA. Here the CDR3 reads CSVPKQGKGKGEQYF. The CDR3 region has the DNA TGCAGCGTCCCCAAACAGGGGAAAGGGAAGGGCGAGCAGTACTTC.

The chain joins TRBV5-1 to TRBJ2-1; TRBD2 matches at 13 bases. The ends lost 6 bases at V and 6 bases at J; junction bases unmatched: 9. Germline V gene sequence: CDR1 SGHRS, CDR2 YFSETQ. The CDR3 sequence is 16 residues long. Here the CDR3 DNA reads TGCGCCAGCACCCCCCAAGGACTAGCGGGAGTCAATGAGCAGTTCTTC. It codes for CASTPQGLAGVNEQFF.

Here the CDR3 DNA reads TGTGCCAGCAGAAGTGGGACAAATGGGCGAGAGACCCAGTACTTC. Protein product: CASRSGTNGRETQYF. V gene TRBV6-5 combines with J gene TRBJ2-5; D possibly corresponds to TRBD1 (6 bases). This CDR3 has 15 amino acids. The ends were cut back, 6 bases at V and 4 bases at J, with 18 bases in the middle. CDR1 is MNHEY and CDR2 is SVGAGI in the germline V gene.

The chain recombines TRBV6-5 with TRBJ1-6; 12 bases are a match to TRBD1. V shed 8 bases, J shed 12 bases, and the junction held 5 bases outside the gene matches. Germline assignment: CDR1 MNHEY and CDR2 SVGAGI. CDR3 length: 13 residues. The CDR3 DNA follows: TGTGCCAGCGGGACAGGGGGCCGCGGACCCCTCCACTTT. Its translation is CASGTGGRGPLHF.

J is TRBJ1-4 and V is TRBV9; D gene ambiguous. CDR1 is SGDLS, CDR2 YYNGEE, per germline. Trimming took off 1 base at V and 5 bases at J, with 12 bases between the two ends. The CDR3 totals 15 residues. CDR3 sequence reads: CASSVSGGRNEKLFF. The CDR3 nucleotides read TGTGCCAGCAGCGTATCAGGTGGGAGAAATGAAAAACTGTTTTTT. The full variable domain, rest sourced from reference TRBV9 and TRBJ1-4, is DSGVTQTPKHLITATGQRVTLRCSPRSGDLSVYWYQQSLDQGLQFLIQYYNGEERAKGNILERFSAQQFPDLHSELNLSSLELGDSALYFCASSVSGGRNEKLFFGSGTQLSVL.

V and J are TRBV2 and TRBJ2-5, with 8 bases lining up with TRBD1. The germline CDR1 and CDR2 sequences are SNHLY and FYNNEI. The CDR3 runs to 13 residues. V shed 10 bases, J shed 4 bases, and the junction held 8 bases outside the gene matches. The CDR3 DNA is TGTGCCATAAAACGGGGACAGGCAGAGACCCAGTACTTC. Its translation is CAIKRGQAETQYF.

V and J are TRBV2 and TRBJ1-5; 7 nucleotides line up with TRBD1. The CDR3 sequence is 15 residues long. With 4 bases clipped from V and 4 bases from J, the junction kept 7 bases outside the gene matches. Germline lookup yields CDR1 SNHLY and CDR2 FYNNEI. The CDR3 loop is CASSGLGQPNQPQHF. In DNA form, the CDR3 reads TGTGCCAGCAGTGGATTGGGACAGCCGAATCAGCCCCAGCATTTT.

The chain joins TRBV19 to TRBJ2-5, with D perhaps matching TRBD2 (6 bases). This CDR3 comprises 14 residues. The V gene's germline CDR1 is LNHDA and CDR2 SQIVND (reference sequence). V was cut by 4 bases and J by 9 bases, with 18 bases left in between. DNA for the CDR3: TGTGCCAGTAGTAATTGGAATCAAGGGGAGGCCCAGTACTTC. The encoded protein is CASSNWNQGEAQYF.

The rearrangement uses TRBV27 and TRBJ2-2; 13 positions match TRBD2. The CDR3 is 17 amino acids. Losses at the gene ends were 6 bases for V and 6 bases for J; bases not matched to a gene: 10. CDR1 is MNHEY and CDR2 is SMNVEV in the germline V gene (reference sequence). The DNA of the CDR3 is TGTGCCAGCAGCCTACTAGCGGGAGGGCCTTGGGCCGGGGAGCTGTTTTTT. Its protein is CASSLLAGGPWAGELFF.

The chain employs TRBV19 and TRBJ2-7; 11 bases are shared with TRBD1. This CDR3 has 13 residues. Germline assignment: CDR1 LNHDA and CDR2 SQIVND (reference sequence). V lost 5 bases and J lost 5; bases outside the gene matches: 2. The CDR3 sequence is CASSPGQGDEQYF. For the CDR3, the DNA is TGTGCCAGTAGTCCGGGACAGGGGGACGAGCAGTACTTC.

The table lists this clone with many counts. The chain recombines TRBV5-1 with TRBJ2-3, with D perhaps TRBD1 (5 bases). V was trimmed by 0 bases and J by 0 bases, leaving 5 bases between them. Germline lookup yields CDR1 SGHRS and CDR2 YFSETQ. CDR3 size: 14 residues. The CDR3 loop is CASSLGQSTDTQYF. The CDR3 DNA is TGCGCCAGCAGCTTGGGACAGAGCACAGATACGCAGTATTTT.

This chain uses TRBV7-9 with TRBJ1-2, with D hard to call. Germline V lookup: CDR1 SEHNR, CDR2 FQNEAQ (reference sequence). With 5 bases removed from V and 4 bases from J, the gap between germline ends came to 23 bases. The CDR3 has 17 amino acids. CDR3 DNA sequence: TGTGCCAGCAGCCCCCCCGGGGTTGCGAATCGTAGCTATGGCTACACCTTC. Translating it yields CASSPPGVANRSYGYTF. The entire variable domain, with the rest obtained from reference TRBV7-9 and TRBJ1-2, is as follows: DTGVSQNPRHKITKRGQNVTFRCDPISEHNRLYWYRQTLGQGPEFLTYFQNEAQLEKSRLLSDRFSAERPKGSFSTLEIQRTEQGDSAMYLCASSPPGVANRSYGYTFGSGTRLTVV.

The chain uses TRBV24-1 and TRBJ2-5, with D tentatively TRBD1 (5 bases). The ends were cut back, 4 bases at V and 2 bases at J, with 10 bases in the middle. Germline-derived CDR1 and CDR2 are KGHDR and SFDVKD. The CDR3 length is 14 residues. The CDR3 DNA is TGTGCCACCAGTGACTTAGGGGATCAAGAGACCCAGTACTTC. It is translated as CATSDLGDQETQYF.

The rearrangement links TRBV4-1 to TRBJ2-1; 7 nucleotides align to TRBD2. CDR1 and CDR2 from the germline V gene are MGHRA and YSYEKL. The junction had 13 bases not matched to a gene; V was cut back by 1 base and J by 10 bases. The CDR3 totals 16 residues. The CDR3 loop reads CASSQVGRELRREQFF. The DNA of the CDR3 is TGCGCCAGCAGCCAAGTAGGGCGGGAGCTCCGACGGGAGCAGTTCTTC.

The rearrangement links TRBV27 to TRBJ2-7; 8 bases match TRBD1. Germline V CDR1 and CDR2: MNHEY, SMNVEV (reference sequence). CDR3 length: 17 amino acids. Trimming at V came to 3 bases and at J to 0 bases, leaving 10 bases not matched to a gene. The CDR3 DNA is TGTGCCAGCAGTTTTCAACAGGGGGTTGGAAGCTCCTACGAGCAGTACTTC. Residues: CASSFQQGVGSSYEQYF.

The V and J genes are TRBV5-4 and TRBJ2-5; weak D call: TRBD2 (5 bases). V was clipped by 4 bases and J by 2 bases, with 12 bases between them. The CDR3 extends over 14 amino acids. The germline gives CDR1 SGHNT, CDR2 YYREEE (reference sequence). The CDR3 region has the DNA TGTGCCAGCAGCCCAGTCCCGGGGCAAGAGACCCAGTACTTC. Protein: CASSPVPGQETQYF.

The J gene is TRBJ2-7, the V gene TRBV28; 7 bases match TRBD1. CDR3 length: 15 residues. Germline-derived CDR1 and CDR2 are MDHEN and SYDVKM. V was clipped by 7 bases and J by 3 bases; unmatched bases: 12. The CDR3: CASTASGTADYEQYF. Written as DNA, the CDR3 is TGTGCCAGCACTGCCTCCGGGACAGCGGACTACGAGCAGTACTTC.

The J gene is TRBJ2-1, the V gene TRBV29-1; TRBD1 agrees at 11 bases. The CDR3 has 16 amino acids. Trimming removed 2 bases from V and 4 bases from J; junction bases left unmatched: 7. Germline lookup yields CDR1 SQVTM and CDR2 ANQGSEA. The CDR3 reads CSVESGDRGTYNEQFF. CDR3 coding DNA: TGCAGCGTTGAATCGGGGGACAGGGGGACGTACAATGAGCAGTTCTTC.

The V and J genes are TRBV30 and TRBJ1-1, with 7 bases that match TRBD1. J lost 0 bases, V lost 3 bases, and 4 bases had no gene match. Germline CDR1 is GTSNPN and CDR2 is SVGIG (reference sequence). The CDR3 runs to 14 residues. The CDR3 DNA sequence: TGTGCCTGGAGCCGGGACAGCATGAACACTGAAGCTTTCTTT. Protein: CAWSRDSMNTEAFF. Supplemented by reference TRBV30 and TRBJ1-1, the full variable domain reads SQTIHQWPATLVQPVGSPLSLECTVEGTSNPNLYWYRQAAGRGLQLLFYSVGIGQISSEVPQNLSASRPQDRQFILSSKKLLLSDSGFYLCAWSRDSMNTEAFFGQGTRLTVV.

The chain carries TRBV7-9 and TRBJ2-3; TRBD2 matches at 12 bases. Per the germline V gene, CDR1 is SEHNR and CDR2 is FQNEAQ (reference sequence). V shed 5 bases, J shed 4 bases, and the junction held 13 bases outside the gene matches. This CDR3 region has 18 residues. The CDR3 region is CASSPRLGLAGSADTQYF. The CDR3 DNA reads TGTGCCAGCAGCCCCCGCCTCGGACTAGCGGGAAGCGCAGATACGCAGTATTTT.

The chain joins TRBV6-2 or TRBV6-3 to TRBJ2-7; weak D call: TRBD2 (6 bases). V lost 2 bases and J 3 bases, leaving 11 bases between the germline ends. Per the germline V gene, CDR1 is MNHEY and CDR2 is SVGEGT. CDR3 length: 14 residues. The CDR3 DNA reads TGTGCCAGCAGTTACCCCGGGACTCTCTACGAGCAGTACTTC. Encoded protein: CASSYPGTLYEQYF.

The chain recombines TRBV27 with TRBJ1-5, with 11 bases that match TRBD1. With V trimmed by 3 bases and J by 7 bases, 2 bases remained unmatched. This CDR3 has 14 amino acids. From germline, CDR1 is MNHEY and CDR2 SMNVEV (reference sequence). The CDR3 here is CASSLDRGRQPQHF. The CDR3 nucleotides are TGTGCCAGCAGTTTGGACAGGGGGCGGCAGCCCCAGCATTTT.

The gene calls are TRBV14 and TRBJ1-4; D gene unclear. The CDR3 length is 16 residues. Germline CDR1 reads SGHDN; CDR2 reads FVKESK. Trimming took 4 bases from V and 0 from J, leaving 12 bases between them. CDR3 coding DNA: TGTGCCAGCAGCCTCCAGCCGGGTCCAACTAATGAAAAACTGTTTTTT. This codes for CASSLQPGPTNEKLFF.

The chain uses TRBV27 and TRBJ2-3, with 7 bases fitting TRBD2. V lost 6 bases to trimming and J lost 1 base; unmatched junction nucleotides: 4. Germline V gives CDR1 MNHEY, CDR2 SMNVEV (reference sequence). The CDR3 runs 14 residues. CDR3 DNA: TGTGCCAGCAGCGGCGGGGGAGGCACAGATACGCAGTATTTT. It yields the protein CASSGGGGTDTQYF.

This clone turned up a few times. The chain is built from TRBV9 and TRBJ2-5; TRBD2 agrees at 12 bases. Germline trimming cut 3 bases from V and 4 bases from J; bases unmatched to any gene: 4. Germline V CDR1 and CDR2: SGDLS, YYNGEE. The length of the CDR3 is 15 residues. CDR3 coding DNA: TGTGCCAGCAGCGAGAGGGGACTAGCGGGAGAGACCCAGTACTTC. Protein product: CASSERGLAGETQYF.

This clone was seen more than once but under ten times. Other nucleotide sequences in the sample specify the same CDR3. The CDR3 spells CASSSDWSGELFF. The CDR3 DNA is TGTGCCAGCAGCTCCGACTGGTCCGGGGAGCTGTTTTTT. The chain combines TRBV11-1 with TRBJ2-2; no definite D call. The V gene lost 4 bases and the J gene lost 6 bases, with 9 bases spanning the gap. The CDR3 runs 13 residues. The germline gives CDR1 SGHAT, CDR2 FQDESV (reference sequence).

The chain couples TRBV28 to TRBJ2-7; 14 nucleotides agree with TRBD2. Germline V CDR1 and CDR2: MDHEN, SYDVKM. V shed 5 bases and J 0 bases; nucleotides not matched to a gene: 3. The CDR3 runs 16 residues. CDR3 protein: CASSAGLAGVSYEQYF. The CDR3 DNA reads TGTGCCAGCAGTGCGGGACTAGCGGGAGTCTCCTACGAGCAGTACTTC.

This chain uses TRBV7-2 with TRBJ2-5; 8 nucleotides agree with TRBD2. V lost 3 bases, J lost 5 bases, and 11 bases stayed unmatched. This CDR3 is built from 16 residues. From germline, CDR1 is SGHTA and CDR2 FQGNSA. The CDR3 bases are TGTGCCAGCAGCTTCCCCGCCCGAGCGGGGGCTGAGACCCAGTACTTC. Its translation: CASSFPARAGAETQYF.

This clone was seen only once. The CDR3 coding sequence is TGTGCCAGCAGCACCTCAGGGGTGGCCACCGGGGAGCTGTTTTTT. Protein: CASSTSGVATGELFF. V is TRBV6-6 and J is TRBJ2-2; TRBD1 is a possible D gene (6 bases). The germline V gene encodes CDR1 MNHNY and CDR2 SVGAGI (reference sequence). V shed 6 bases and J shed 4 bases, with 15 bases lying between them. The CDR3 sequence is 15 residues long.

The chain employs TRBV11-2 and TRBJ2-7; 11 bases line up with TRBD2. Trimming cost V 0 bases and J 3 bases; bases outside gene matches: 1. The CDR3 runs to 15 residues. Germline V gene data show CDR1 as SGHAT and CDR2 as FQNNGV. In nucleotides, the CDR3 is TGTGCCAGCAGCTTAGAAGGGACTAGCGGCTACGAGCAGTACTTC. Protein sequence: CASSLEGTSGYEQYF.